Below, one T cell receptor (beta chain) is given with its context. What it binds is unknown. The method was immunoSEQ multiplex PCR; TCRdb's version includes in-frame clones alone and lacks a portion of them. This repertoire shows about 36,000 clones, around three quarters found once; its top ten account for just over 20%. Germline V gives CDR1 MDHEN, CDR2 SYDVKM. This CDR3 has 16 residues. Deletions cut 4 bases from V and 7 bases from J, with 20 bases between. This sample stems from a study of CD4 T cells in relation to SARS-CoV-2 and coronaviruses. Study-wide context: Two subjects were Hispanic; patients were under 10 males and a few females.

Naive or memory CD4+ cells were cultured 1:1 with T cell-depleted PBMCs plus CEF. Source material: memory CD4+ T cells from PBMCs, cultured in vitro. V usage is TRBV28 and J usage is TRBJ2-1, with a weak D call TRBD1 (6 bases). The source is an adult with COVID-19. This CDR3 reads CASSSNRVSAQNEQFF. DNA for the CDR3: TGTGCCAGCAGTTCAAACAGGGTTTCGGCCCAAAATGAGCAGTTCTTC.